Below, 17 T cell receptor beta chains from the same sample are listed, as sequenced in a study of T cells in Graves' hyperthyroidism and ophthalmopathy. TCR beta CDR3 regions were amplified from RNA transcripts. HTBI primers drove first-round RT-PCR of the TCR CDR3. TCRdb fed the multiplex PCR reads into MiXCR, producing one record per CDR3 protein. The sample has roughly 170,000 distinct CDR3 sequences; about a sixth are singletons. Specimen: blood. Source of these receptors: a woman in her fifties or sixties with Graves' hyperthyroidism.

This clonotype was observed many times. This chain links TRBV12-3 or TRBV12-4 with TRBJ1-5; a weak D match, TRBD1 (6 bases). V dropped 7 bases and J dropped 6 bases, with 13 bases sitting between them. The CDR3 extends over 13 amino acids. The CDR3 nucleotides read TGTGCCAGCACTAATAGGGGGTTTCAGCCCCAGCATTTT. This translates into CASTNRGFQPQHF.

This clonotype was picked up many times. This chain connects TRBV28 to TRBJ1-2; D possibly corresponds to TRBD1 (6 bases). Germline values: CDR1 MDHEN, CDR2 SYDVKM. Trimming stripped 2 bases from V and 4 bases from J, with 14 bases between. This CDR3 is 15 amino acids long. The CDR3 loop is CASSLVRRGGYGYTF. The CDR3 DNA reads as TGTGCCAGCAGTTTAGTCAGAAGGGGGGGCTATGGCTACACCTTC.

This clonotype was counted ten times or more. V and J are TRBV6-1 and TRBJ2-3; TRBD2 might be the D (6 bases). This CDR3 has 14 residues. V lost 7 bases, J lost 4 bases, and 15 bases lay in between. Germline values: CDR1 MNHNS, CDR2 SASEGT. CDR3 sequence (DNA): TGTGCCAGCAACGCGGGGCTTAGGTCAGATACGCAGTATTTT. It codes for CASNAGLRSDTQYF.

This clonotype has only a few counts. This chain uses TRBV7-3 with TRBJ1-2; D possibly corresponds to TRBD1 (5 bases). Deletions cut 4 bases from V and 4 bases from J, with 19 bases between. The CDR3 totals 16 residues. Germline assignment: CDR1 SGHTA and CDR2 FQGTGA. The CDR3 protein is CASSSQGGVGFYGYTF. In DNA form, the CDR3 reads TGTGCCAGCAGCTCGCAGGGAGGGGTTGGTTTCTATGGCTACACCTTC.

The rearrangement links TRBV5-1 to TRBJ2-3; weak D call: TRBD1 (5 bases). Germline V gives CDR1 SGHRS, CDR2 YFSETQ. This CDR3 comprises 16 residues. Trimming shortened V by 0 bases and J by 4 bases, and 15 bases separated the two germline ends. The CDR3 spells CASSLEQVVRADTQYF. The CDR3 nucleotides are TGCGCCAGCAGCTTGGAACAGGTGGTTAGGGCAGATACGCAGTATTTT.

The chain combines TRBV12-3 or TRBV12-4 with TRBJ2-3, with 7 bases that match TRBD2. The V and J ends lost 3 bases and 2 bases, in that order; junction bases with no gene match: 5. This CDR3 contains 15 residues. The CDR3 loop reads CASSFRGDPTDTQYF. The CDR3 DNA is TGTGCCAGCAGTTTTCGGGGGGATCCCACAGATACGCAGTATTTT.

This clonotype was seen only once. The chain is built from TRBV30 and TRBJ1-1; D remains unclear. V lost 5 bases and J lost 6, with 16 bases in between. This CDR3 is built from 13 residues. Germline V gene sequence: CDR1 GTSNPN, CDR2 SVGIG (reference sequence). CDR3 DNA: TGTGCCTGGCTGGATGGGGTCGGCGCTGAAGCTTTCTTT. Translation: CAWLDGVGAEAFF.

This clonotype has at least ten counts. The CDR3 loop reads CASKQYYEQYF. CDR3 DNA: TGTGCCAGCAAACAGTACTACGAGCAGTACTTC. The rearrangement uses TRBV2 and TRBJ2-7; D call uncertain. The CDR3 loop spans 11 amino acids. Germline CDR1 and CDR2: SNHLY and FYNNEI. Trimming took 7 bases from V and 3 from J, leaving 7 bases between them.

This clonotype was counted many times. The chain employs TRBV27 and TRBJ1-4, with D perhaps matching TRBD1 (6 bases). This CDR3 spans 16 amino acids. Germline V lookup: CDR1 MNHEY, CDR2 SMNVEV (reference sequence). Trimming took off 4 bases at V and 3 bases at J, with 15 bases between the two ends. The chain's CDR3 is CASSWGNRVANEKLFF. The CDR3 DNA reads TGTGCCAGCAGTTGGGGGAACAGGGTTGCTAATGAAAAACTGTTTTTT.

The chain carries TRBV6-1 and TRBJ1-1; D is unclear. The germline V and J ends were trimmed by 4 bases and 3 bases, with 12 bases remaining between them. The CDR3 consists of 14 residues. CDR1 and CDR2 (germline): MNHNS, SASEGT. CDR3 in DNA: TGTGCCAGCAGTGGGAAGGTTGTTGACACTGAAGCTTTCTTT. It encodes CASSGKVVDTEAFF.

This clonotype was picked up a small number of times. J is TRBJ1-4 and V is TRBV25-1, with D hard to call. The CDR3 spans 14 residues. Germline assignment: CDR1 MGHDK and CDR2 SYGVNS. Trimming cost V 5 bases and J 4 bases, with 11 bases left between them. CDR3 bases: TGTGCCAGCAGTCCTAAGAGTTTTAATGAAAAACTGTTTTTT. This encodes CASSPKSFNEKLFF.

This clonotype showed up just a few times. CDR3 bases: TGTGCACCCGGTCGAACAGGGACCAGGGACTATGGCTACACCTTC. Protein sequence: CAPGRTGTRDYGYTF. This chain links TRBV7-3 with TRBJ1-2; D is possibly TRBD1 (6 bases). CDR3 length: 15 residues. The germline V gene has CDR1 SGHTA and CDR2 FQGTGA.

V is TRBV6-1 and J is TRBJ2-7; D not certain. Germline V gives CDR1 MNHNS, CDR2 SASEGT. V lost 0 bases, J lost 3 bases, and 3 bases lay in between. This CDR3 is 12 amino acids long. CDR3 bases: TGTGCCAGCAGTGAAGCGGACTACGAGCAGTACTTC. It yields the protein CASSEADYEQYF.

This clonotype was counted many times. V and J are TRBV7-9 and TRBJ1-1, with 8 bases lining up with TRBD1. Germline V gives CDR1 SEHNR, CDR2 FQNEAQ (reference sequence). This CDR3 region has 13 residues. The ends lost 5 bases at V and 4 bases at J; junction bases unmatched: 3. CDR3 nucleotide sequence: TGTGCCAGCAGCGTCACAGGGGGCACTGAAGCTTTCTTT. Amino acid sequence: CASSVTGGTEAFF.

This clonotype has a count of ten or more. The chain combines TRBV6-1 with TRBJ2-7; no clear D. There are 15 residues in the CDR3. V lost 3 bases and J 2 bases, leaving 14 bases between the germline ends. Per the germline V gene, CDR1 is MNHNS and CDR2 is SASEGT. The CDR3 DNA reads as TGTGCCAGCAGTGATGAGAAAGGGCCACCCTACGAGCAGTACTTC. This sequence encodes CASSDEKGPPYEQYF.

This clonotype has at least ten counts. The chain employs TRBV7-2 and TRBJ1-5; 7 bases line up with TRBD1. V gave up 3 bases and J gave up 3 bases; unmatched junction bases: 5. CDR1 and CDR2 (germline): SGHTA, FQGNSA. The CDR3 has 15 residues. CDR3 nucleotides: TGTGCCAGCAGCTTTGCAGGGGGGGACAATCAGCCCCAGCATTTT. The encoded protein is CASSFAGGDNQPQHF.

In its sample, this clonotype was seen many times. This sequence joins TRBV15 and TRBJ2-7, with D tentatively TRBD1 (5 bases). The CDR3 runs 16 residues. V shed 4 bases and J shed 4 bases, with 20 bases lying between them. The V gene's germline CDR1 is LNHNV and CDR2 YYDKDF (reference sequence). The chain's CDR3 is CATSTARVGSTYEQYF. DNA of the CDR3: TGTGCCACCAGCACAGCCAGGGTAGGTTCGACTTACGAGCAGTACTTC. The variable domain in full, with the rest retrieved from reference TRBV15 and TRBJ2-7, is DAMVIQNPRYQVTQFGKPVTLSCSQTLNHNVMYWYQQKSSQAPKLLFHYYDKDFNNEADTPDNFQSRRPNTSFCFLDIRSPGLGDTAMYLCATSTARVGSTYEQYFGPGTRLTVT.